A single sample gave rise to the 17 T cell receptor beta chains below, sequenced in a study of CD8+ T cells in alopecia areata. Reverse transcription of extracted RNA yielded cDNA, which provided the sequencing template. This table comes from immunoSEQ multiplex PCR, and its TCRdb copy is limited to in-frame clones, with some not included. The sample shows 140,000 to 150,000 clones, around 51% of them seen only once. The sample in question was CD4+ T cells sorted from blood, obtained at week 0. The receptors were sampled from a human donor with alopecia areata.

The genes are TRBV7-9 and TRBJ2-7, with 10 bases fitting TRBD2. J gave up 8 bases and V 5 bases, and 12 bases lay outside the gene matches. Germline V gene lookup returns CDR1 SEHNR and CDR2 FQNEAQ (reference sequence). This CDR3 region has 15 residues. The CDR3 nucleotides are TGTGCCAGCAGCCCACTCCCTAGCGGGGGCTTTCAGCAGTACTTC. Translation gives CASSPLPSGGFQQYF.

The V call is TRBV11-1, the J call TRBJ2-7; no clear D gene. Between the trimmed V and J ends, which lost 4 bases and 3 bases, there was a span of 7 bases. The CDR3 is 12 residues long. Germline loops: CDR1 SGHAT, CDR2 FQDESV (reference sequence). The DNA of the CDR3 is TGTGCCAGCAGCTCTACAAGCTACGAGCAGTACTTC. It specifies CASSSTSYEQYF.

The genes are TRBV20-1 and TRBJ2-5; D is unresolved. The ends were cut back, 4 bases at V and 4 bases at J, with 4 bases in the middle. The V gene's germline CDR1 is DFQATT and CDR2 SNEGSKA (reference sequence). This CDR3 has 10 residues. The CDR3, as DNA: TGCAGTGCTACTCTAGAGACCCAGTACTTC. It translates to CSATLETQYF.

In its sample, this clone was seen a few times. This chain joins TRBV6-1 and TRBJ2-7; no firm D call. Trimming cost V 2 bases and J 2 bases, with 10 bases left between them. Germline V gene sequence: CDR1 MNHNS, CDR2 SASEGT. This CDR3 spans 14 amino acids. CDR3 coding DNA: TGTGCCAGCAGTGAAACGTGGACCCCCTACGAGCAGTACTTC. Residues: CASSETWTPYEQYF.

This rearrangement joins TRBV30 to TRBJ2-2; D possibly corresponds to TRBD1 (6 bases). Germline V gives CDR1 GTSNPN, CDR2 SVGIG (reference sequence). The CDR3 is made up of 15 amino acids. Trimming took off 8 bases at V and 8 bases at J, with 24 bases between the two ends. The CDR3 protein is CAEQVQGQSLGELFF. The DNA of the CDR3 is TGTGCCGAACAGGTACAGGGTCAATCCTTGGGGGAGCTGTTTTTT.

The J gene is TRBJ2-1, the V gene TRBV30; no clear D gene. Trimming took off 1 base at V and 4 bases at J, with 2 bases between the two ends. Per germline, CDR1 GTSNPN and CDR2 SVGIG (reference sequence). The length of the CDR3 is 11 residues. The CDR3 loop reads CAWSAYNEQFF. The CDR3 coding sequence is TGTGCCTGGAGTGCGTACAATGAGCAGTTCTTC.

V is TRBV5-1 and J is TRBJ2-6, with D perhaps given as TRBD1 or TRBD2 (6 bases each). Trimming removed 1 base from V and 2 bases from J, with 13 bases in between. Germline V CDR1 and CDR2: SGHRS, YFSETQ. This CDR3 is built from 17 residues. The DNA of the CDR3 is TGCGCCAGCAGCTTGAAACAGGGAGGAACTGGGGCCAACGTCCTGACTTTC. Its translation: CASSLKQGGTGANVLTF. The variable domain in full, completed from reference TRBV5-1 and TRBJ2-6, reads KAGVTQTPRYLIKTRGQQVTLSCSPISGHRSVSWYQQTPGQGLQFLFEYFSETQRNKGNFPGRFSGRQFSNSRSEMNVSTLELGDSALYLCASSLKQGGTGANVLTFGAGSRLTVL.

The rearrangement uses TRBV7-9 and TRBJ2-5; no definite D call. V was cut by 5 bases and J by 1 base, with 17 bases left in between. The germline CDR1 and CDR2 sequences are SEHNR and FQNEAQ (reference sequence). The CDR3 has 16 residues. The CDR3: CASSRSSPSGQETQYF. CDR3 sequence (DNA): TGTGCCAGCAGCCGCTCCAGTCCGTCGGGCCAAGAGACCCAGTACTTC.

In this sample, this clone turned up once. Germline is not matched at one junction end, which may reflect a read error. The genes are TRBV5-1 and TRBJ2-7, with D perhaps assigned TRBD1 or TRBD2 (5 bases each). The CDR3 loop spans 14 amino acids. Germline loops: CDR1 SGHRS, CDR2 YFSETQ. The CDR3 region has the DNA TGCGCCAGCAGCTTGGAAGGACAAGACTACGGGCAGTACTTC. Its protein is CASSLEGQDYGQYF.

The chain combines TRBV6-5 with TRBJ2-1, with D maybe TRBD2 (6 bases). Deletions cut 0 bases from V and 12 bases from J, with 15 bases between. This CDR3 is built from 14 residues. Germline V gene sequence: CDR1 MNHEY, CDR2 SVGAGI. The CDR3 reads CASSYSNNRDWQFF. As DNA, the CDR3 is TGTGCCAGCAGTTACTCGAATAACCGGGACTGGCAGTTCTTC.

The CDR3 protein is CSAWTSGRNEQFF. Here the CDR3 DNA reads TGCAGCGCCTGGACTAGCGGGAGGAATGAGCAGTTCTTC. J is TRBJ2-1 and V is TRBV29-1, with 14 nucleotides matching TRBD2. The ends lost 7 bases at V and 7 bases at J; junction bases unmatched: 3. Germline lookup yields CDR1 SQVTM and CDR2 ANQGSEA. The CDR3 consists of 13 residues.

This clone was seen a few times. The J gene is TRBJ1-5, the V gene TRBV25-1, with D uncertain. V lost 3 bases, J lost 3 bases, and 6 bases lay in between. The germline V gene encodes CDR1 MGHDK and CDR2 SYGVNS. The CDR3 is made up of 13 amino acids. CDR3 amino acids: CASSDGFNQPQHF. The CDR3 nucleotides read TGTGCCAGCAGTGACGGTTTCAATCAGCCCCAGCATTTT.

This clone came up a few times. V gene TRBV10-3 combines with J gene TRBJ1-4; weak D call: TRBD1 (5 bases). The CDR3 is made up of 11 amino acids. Germline loops: CDR1 ENHRY, CDR2 SYGVKD. V was clipped by 11 bases and J by 8 bases, with 12 bases between them. The CDR3 spells CAVGAAEKLFF. CDR3 bases: TGTGCCGTCGGGGCAGCGGAAAAACTGTTTTTT.

This clone was found a few times. This chain connects TRBV29-1 to TRBJ1-2; 7 bases fit TRBD1. The CDR3 is made up of 14 amino acids. Trimming took 3 bases from V and 6 from J; bases not matched to a gene: 10. In germline, CDR1 is SQVTM, CDR2 ANQGSEA. The CDR3: CSVESLGQSHGYTF. CDR3 nucleotides: TGCAGCGTTGAGTCTTTGGGACAGTCCCATGGCTACACCTTC. The complete variable domain, with remaining parts taken from reference TRBV29-1 and TRBJ1-2, reads SAVISQKPSRDICQRGTSLTIQCQVDSQVTMMFWYRQQPGQSLTLIATANQGSEATYESGFVIDKFPISRPNLTFSTLTVSNMSPEDSSIYLCSVESLGQSHGYTFGSGTRLTVV.

V gene TRBV7-2 combines with J gene TRBJ2-1; TRBD2 aligns across 9 bases. The length of the CDR3 is 13 residues. With 5 bases clipped from V and 15 bases from J, the junction kept 11 bases outside the gene matches. Germline lookup yields CDR1 SGHTA and CDR2 FQGNSA. DNA of the CDR3: TGTGCCAGCAGCATCGTAGCGGGAGTGATTCCGTTCTTC. Translated, it gives CASSIVAGVIPFF.

The genes are TRBV27 and TRBJ2-7, with 9 bases matching TRBD1. V was clipped by 8 bases and J by 5 bases; unmatched bases: 10. Germline values: CDR1 MNHEY, CDR2 SMNVEV (reference sequence). This CDR3 has 14 amino acids. The CDR3: CASRSWGQGNEQYF. The DNA of the CDR3 is TGTGCCAGCCGGTCGTGGGGACAGGGTAACGAGCAGTACTTC.

This clone appeared a few times. The chain joins TRBV7-2 to TRBJ1-2; 8 bases agree with TRBD1. The CDR3 consists of 13 residues. Germline assignment: CDR1 SGHTA and CDR2 FQGNSA. V dropped 5 bases and J dropped 4; count of bases not matched to a gene: 3. In DNA, the CDR3 is TGTGCCAGCAGCACGGGACAGGCCTATGGCTACACCTTC. This translates into CASSTGQAYGYTF. The full variable domain, rest sourced from reference TRBV7-2 and TRBJ1-2, is GAGVSQSPSNKVTEKGKDVELRCDPISGHTALYWYRQSLGQGLEFLIYFQGNSAPDKSGLPSDRFSAERTGGSVSTLTIQRTQQEDSAVYLCASSTGQAYGYTFGSGTRLTVV.